One sample yielded the 24 T cell receptor beta chains listed below, sequenced in a study of blood T cell repertoires in COVID-19. TCRdb keeps only in-frame clones here, not all; method: immunoSEQ multiplex PCR. The sample consists of fewer than 200,000 clones, 82% of them appearing once. Input material: PBMCs or T cells enriched from blood (not recorded which). The receptors here all came from a man between 60 and 70 years old who had recovered from COVID-19.

The genes are TRBV6-5 and TRBJ2-1; no clear D gene. CDR1 MNHEY and CDR2 SVGAGI come from the germline V gene. The CDR3 covers 10 residues. Trimming removed 7 bases from V and 8 bases from J, with 6 bases in between. CDR3 sequence: CASKEYEQFF. CDR3 DNA: TGTGCCAGCAAGGAGTATGAGCAGTTCTTC.

The V call is TRBV3-1 (or the pseudogene TRBV3-2), the J call TRBJ2-5, with TRBD2 matching over 8 bases. CDR3 length: 15 residues. Germline lookup yields CDR1 LGHDT and CDR2 YNNKEL (reference sequence). J was trimmed by 3 bases and V by 0 bases; bases with no gene match: 3. The CDR3 DNA follows: TGTGCCAGCAGCCAAGATTACGGGGGGGAAGAGACCCAGTACTTC. This encodes CASSQDYGGEETQYF.

The chain couples TRBV5-1 to TRBJ1-1; 9 nucleotides match TRBD1. With 4 bases clipped from V and 6 bases from J, the junction kept 7 bases outside the gene matches. CDR1 and CDR2 from the germline V gene are SGHRS and YFSETQ. The CDR3 totals 14 residues. CDR3 DNA sequence: TGCGCCAGCAGCACCGGGACAGGGTTCCCTGAAGCTTTCTTT. Its protein is CASSTGTGFPEAFF.

This chain joins TRBV6-4 and TRBJ2-2; TRBD1 matches at 7 bases. Germline lookup yields CDR1 MRHNA and CDR2 SNTAGT. V was pared by 6 bases and J by 0 bases, with 7 bases of the junction left unmatched. The CDR3 loop spans 16 amino acids. This chain's CDR3 is CASSVDRASNTGELFF. In nucleotides, the CDR3 is TGTGCCAGCAGCGTCGACAGGGCCTCGAACACCGGGGAGCTGTTTTTT.

The chain is built from TRBV3-1 (or the pseudogene TRBV3-2) and TRBJ1-5; D is possibly TRBD1 (5 bases). The CDR3 spans 15 residues. Germline CDR1 LGHDT, CDR2 YNNKEL (reference sequence). V lost 2 bases to trimming and J lost 3 bases, with 11 bases between them. The CDR3 sequence: CASSQSGDFNQPQHF. The CDR3 region has the DNA TGTGCCAGCAGCCAATCTGGGGACTTCAATCAGCCCCAGCATTTT.

This clone was counted between two and nine times. The J gene is TRBJ1-5, the V gene TRBV28, with 9 bases that match TRBD1. This CDR3 spans 15 amino acids. The V and J ends lost 6 bases and 1 base, in that order; junction bases with no gene match: 4. The germline V gene has CDR1 MDHEN and CDR2 SYDVKM. The CDR3 DNA sequence: TGTGCCAGCAGAACCGGGACAGGGAGCAATCAGCCCCAGCATTTT. Its translation is CASRTGTGSNQPQHF.

The CDR3 protein is CASSASGHVNQPQHF. As DNA, the CDR3 is TGTGCCAGCAGCGCCTCGGGACACGTGAATCAGCCCCAGCATTTT. This chain uses TRBV9 with TRBJ1-5, with D possibly being TRBD1 (6 bases). This CDR3 spans 15 amino acids. Germline lookup yields CDR1 SGDLS and CDR2 YYNGEE. Trimming pared 3 bases from V and 4 bases from J, leaving 14 bases between.

The chain uses TRBV7-9 and TRBJ1-5; D is undetermined. The CDR3 covers 15 residues. Germline-derived CDR1 and CDR2 are SEHNR and FQNEAQ (reference sequence). Trimming cost V 2 bases and J 4 bases, with 12 bases left between them. CDR3 protein: CASSLSAGLNQPQHF. CDR3 coding DNA: TGTGCCAGCAGCTTATCGGCAGGACTAAATCAGCCCCAGCATTTT.

The V gene is TRBV19, the J gene TRBJ2-6; 7 nucleotides agree with TRBD1. Germline V gene data show CDR1 as LNHDA and CDR2 as SQIVND (reference sequence). Trimming took 4 bases from V and 2 from J; bases not matched to a gene: 14. The CDR3 contains 19 residues. The CDR3 reads CASSRSLGQGVPGANVLTF. The CDR3, as DNA: TGTGCCAGTAGTAGGTCCTTGGGGCAGGGGGTTCCTGGGGCCAACGTCCTGACTTTC.

The chain is built from TRBV7-8 and TRBJ2-7; 9 bases are shared with TRBD1. The CDR3 length is 16 residues. Germline V CDR1 and CDR2: SGHVS, FQNEAQ. V gave up 4 bases and J gave up 5 bases; unmatched junction bases: 12. CDR3 bases: TGTGCCAGCAGCTCCATGGGGGGGACAGGGTCTCACGAGCAGTACTTC. Amino acids: CASSSMGGTGSHEQYF.

This clone was counted a few times. The chain is built from TRBV5-3 and TRBJ1-2; 9 positions match TRBD1. TRBV5-3 is identified as an open reading frame with a role that is uncertain. Germline trimming cut 1 base from V and 6 bases from J; bases unmatched to any gene: 4. The CDR3 runs 14 residues. CDR3 coding DNA: TGTGCCAGAAGCTTGACAGGGGGCAGGAATGGCTACACCTTC. Its protein product is CARSLTGGRNGYTF.

V and J are TRBV9 and TRBJ2-2; TRBD2 matches 8 bases. The CDR3 has 17 amino acids. J lost 11 bases, V lost 1 base, and 16 bases had no gene match. CDR1 and CDR2 (germline): SGDLS, YYNGEE. The CDR3 DNA follows: TGTGCCAGCAGCGTAAGTGGGGGGGGACTAGGAGAAACAGAGCTGTTTTTT. It codes for CASSVSGGGLGETELFF.

The rearrangement links TRBV19 to TRBJ1-5; D not certain. Germline assignment: CDR1 LNHDA and CDR2 SQIVND (reference sequence). Between the trimmed V and J ends, which lost 5 bases and 3 bases, there was a span of 5 bases. The CDR3 consists of 12 residues. The CDR3 sequence is CASSPVNQPQHF. DNA of the CDR3: TGTGCCAGTAGTCCCGTCAATCAGCCCCAGCATTTT.

The CDR3 here is CASSIGAENQPQHF. As DNA, the CDR3 is TGTGCCAGTAGTATAGGGGCAGAAAATCAGCCCCAGCATTTT. The chain couples TRBV19 to TRBJ1-5; D gene unclear. Between the trimmed V and J ends, which lost 1 base and 4 bases, there was a span of 8 bases. From germline, CDR1 is LNHDA and CDR2 SQIVND (reference sequence). The CDR3 is 14 residues long.

The chain recombines TRBV5-1 with TRBJ2-3; D remains unclear. Germline loops: CDR1 SGHRS, CDR2 YFSETQ. Deletions cut 4 bases from V and 6 bases from J, with 9 bases between. The CDR3 covers 12 residues. The CDR3 DNA is TGCGCCAGCAGCGGAGACCGTGATACGCAGTATTTT. Its translation: CASSGDRDTQYF.

The V and J genes are TRBV2 and TRBJ2-5, with 11 bases matching TRBD2. The J segment lost 5 bases and the V segment lost 6 bases, leaving 5 bases of the junction unmatched. This CDR3 contains 14 residues. Germline V lookup: CDR1 SNHLY, CDR2 FYNNEI. The CDR3 DNA reads as TGTGCCAGCAGGTCTAGCGGGGGGTTGGAGACCCAGTACTTC. As protein: CASRSSGGLETQYF.

This clone was recorded once. Other DNA variants within this sample encode the same CDR3. CDR3 region: CASSVAGGSYNEQFF. DNA for the CDR3: TGTGCCAGCAGCGTAGCGGGAGGGTCCTACAATGAGCAGTTCTTC. The gene calls are TRBV9 and TRBJ2-1; 8 bases agree with TRBD2. This CDR3 comprises 15 residues. J lost 1 base, V lost 0 bases, and 0 bases had no gene match. Germline CDR1 reads SGDLS; CDR2 reads YYNGEE.

The chain is built from TRBV3-1 (or the pseudogene TRBV3-2) and TRBJ2-1; 12 nucleotides align to TRBD2. After removal of 5 bases from V and 6 bases from J, the junction contained 11 bases not matched to a gene. The germline V gene encodes CDR1 LGHDT and CDR2 YNNKEL (reference sequence). This CDR3 has 17 amino acids. The CDR3: CASSLLAGGIGANEQFF. CDR3 in DNA: TGTGCCAGCAGCTTACTAGCGGGAGGTATCGGCGCCAATGAGCAGTTCTTC.

The chain recombines TRBV9 with TRBJ2-1; 10 bases are shared with TRBD2. The ends lost 3 bases at V and 3 bases at J; junction bases unmatched: 0. There are 14 residues in the CDR3. Per germline, CDR1 SGDLS and CDR2 YYNGEE. CDR3 amino acids: CASSEREGYNEQFF. CDR3 coding DNA: TGTGCCAGCAGCGAGCGGGAGGGCTACAATGAGCAGTTCTTC.

Written as DNA, the CDR3 is TGTGCCACCAGTGATCCCACCGACAGGGACCTCACAGATACGCAGTATTTT. As protein: CATSDPTDRDLTDTQYF. J is TRBJ2-3 and V is TRBV24-1; 7 nucleotides agree with TRBD1. Germline V lookup: CDR1 KGHDR, CDR2 SFDVKD. This CDR3 spans 17 amino acids. V trimming: 3 bases; J trimming: 2 bases; junction bases outside the gene matches: 10.

The chain is built from TRBV6-5 and TRBJ1-1; TRBD1 matches 7 bases. The V and J ends lost 6 bases and 2 bases, in that order; junction bases with no gene match: 9. The length of the CDR3 is 15 residues. Germline V gene sequence: CDR1 MNHEY, CDR2 SVGAGI. DNA for the CDR3: TGTGCCAGCAGGAAATTAGGGACAGCAAACACTGAAGCTTTCTTT. Translation: CASRKLGTANTEAFF.

This clone appeared a few times. The chain is built from TRBV5-1 and TRBJ1-1; a possible D gene is TRBD1 (5 bases). The V gene's germline CDR1 is SGHRS and CDR2 YFSETQ. There are 13 residues in the CDR3. Trimming pared 0 bases from V and 12 bases from J, leaving 15 bases between. The CDR3, as DNA: TGCGCCAGCAGCTTGGAGGCGGGGCGCGCGTCTTTCTTT. Translated: CASSLEAGRASFF.

This clone was observed once. V gene TRBV5-1 combines with J gene TRBJ2-7; TRBD2 might be the D (5 bases). Trimming stripped 2 bases from V and 2 bases from J, with 8 bases between. Germline V gene sequence: CDR1 SGHRS, CDR2 YFSETQ. This CDR3 has 13 residues. CDR3 sequence reads: CASSFGLPYEQYF. The CDR3 DNA sequence: TGCGCCAGCAGCTTCGGACTTCCCTACGAGCAGTACTTC. Variable domain in full (rest from reference TRBV5-1 and TRBJ2-7): KAGVTQTPRYLIKTRGQQVTLSCSPISGHRSVSWYQQTPGQGLQFLFEYFSETQRNKGNFPGRFSGRQFSNSRSEMNVSTLELGDSALYLCASSFGLPYEQYFGPGTRLTVT.

This chain joins TRBV7-2 and TRBJ1-2; D is unresolved. Germline lookup yields CDR1 SGHTA and CDR2 FQGNSA. The CDR3 is 13 residues long. The V end was cut by 1 base, the J end by 6 bases, with 9 bases between. Here the CDR3 DNA reads TGTGCCAGCAGCTTAGGCGGTCTCGATGGCTACACCTTC. It is translated as CASSLGGLDGYTF.